This T cell receptor (beta chain) appears in the sequencing data of a study of CD8+CD57+ T cells in acquired aplastic anemia. About the study: DNA recovered from sorted CD4+ and CD8+ cells had a mean of approximately 3.4 ug. Findings and caveats of the study: Researchers report that twenty-nine CD8+ CDR3 sequences appeared in both patients and controls.

The sequenced patients had an expansion of CD8+CD57+ cells seen by flow cytometry. Prior therapy had not been administered to any patient at the time of blood sampling. Genomic DNA templated the TCR beta VDJ and CDR3 profiling. TCRdb analysed the reads with MiXCR anew, one entry per CDR3 protein. The sample shows 200,000 to 300,000 distinct CDR3 sequences, 70% to 85% of them seen only once. As regards this clonotype: Its antigen is undetermined. An end of the junction differs from the germline gene, which may be a read error.

The sequenced sample was sorted CD4+, CD8+, or CD8+CD57+ T cells (not recorded which) from PBMCs. This TCR was recovered from a human donor with aplastic anemia.

The CDR3 spells CAAGGVGSDTQYF. CDR3 bases: TGCGCCGCCGGCGGCGTAGGCTCAGATACGCAGTATTTT. The chain joins TRBV2 to TRBJ2-3; D is undetermined. This CDR3 comprises 13 residues. Germline CDR1 and CDR2: SNHLY and FYNNEI. Using reference TRBV2 and TRBJ2-3 for the parts outside the CDR3, the full variable domain is EPEVTQTPSHQVTQMGQEVILRCVPISNHLYFYWYRQILGQKVEFLVSFYNNEISEKSEIFDDQFSVERPDGSNFTLKIRSTKLEDSAMYFCAAGGVGSDTQYFGPGTRLTVL.